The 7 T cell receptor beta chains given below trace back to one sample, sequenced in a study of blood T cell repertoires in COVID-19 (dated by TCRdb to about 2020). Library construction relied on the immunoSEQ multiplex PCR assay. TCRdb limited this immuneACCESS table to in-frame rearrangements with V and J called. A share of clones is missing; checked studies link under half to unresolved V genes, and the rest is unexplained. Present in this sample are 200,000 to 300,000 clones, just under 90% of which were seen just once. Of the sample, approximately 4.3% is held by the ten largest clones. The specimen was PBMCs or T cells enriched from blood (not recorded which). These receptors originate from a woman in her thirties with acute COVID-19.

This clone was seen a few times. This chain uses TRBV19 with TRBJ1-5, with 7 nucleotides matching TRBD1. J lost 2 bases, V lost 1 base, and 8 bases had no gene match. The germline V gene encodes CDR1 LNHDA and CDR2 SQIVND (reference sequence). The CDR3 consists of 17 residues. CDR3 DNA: TGTGCCAGTAGTATAGCCCCCAGGGGGAGTCGCAATCAGCCCCAGCATTTT. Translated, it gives CASSIAPRGSRNQPQHF.

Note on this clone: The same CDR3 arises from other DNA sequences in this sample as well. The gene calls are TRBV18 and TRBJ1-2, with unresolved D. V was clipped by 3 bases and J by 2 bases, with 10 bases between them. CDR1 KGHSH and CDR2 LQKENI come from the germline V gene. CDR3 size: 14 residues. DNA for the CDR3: TGTGCCAGCTCACCCAGCTCCGGGAACTATGGCTACACCTTC. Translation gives CASSPSSGNYGYTF.

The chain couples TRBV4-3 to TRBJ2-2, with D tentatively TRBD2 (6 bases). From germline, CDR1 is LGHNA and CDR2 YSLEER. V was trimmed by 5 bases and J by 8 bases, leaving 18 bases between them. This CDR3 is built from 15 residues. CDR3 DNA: TGCGCCAGCAGCGGAGGGGCGCCAGTTTCGGGGGAGCTGTTTTTT. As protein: CASSGGAPVSGELFF.

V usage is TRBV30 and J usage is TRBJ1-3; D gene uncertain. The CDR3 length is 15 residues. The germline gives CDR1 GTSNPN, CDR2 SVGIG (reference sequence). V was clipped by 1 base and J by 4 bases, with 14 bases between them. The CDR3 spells CAWSGGASPGNTIYF. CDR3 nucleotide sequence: TGTGCCTGGAGTGGGGGAGCCTCTCCCGGAAACACCATATATTTT.

Written as DNA, the CDR3 is TGTGCCAGTAGTGCGGGACAGGCCAACCGGGGGAGCAATCAGCCCCAGCATTTT. Translating it yields CASSAGQANRGSNQPQHF. The rearrangement links TRBV19 to TRBJ1-5; 8 nucleotides agree with TRBD1. The CDR3 spans 18 residues. Per germline, CDR1 LNHDA and CDR2 SQIVND (reference sequence). The J segment lost 1 base and the V segment lost 5 bases, leaving 13 bases of the junction unmatched.

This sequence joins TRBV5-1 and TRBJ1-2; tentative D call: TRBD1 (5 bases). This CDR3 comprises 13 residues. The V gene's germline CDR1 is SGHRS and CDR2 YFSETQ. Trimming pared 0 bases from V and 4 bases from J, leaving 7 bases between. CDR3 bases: TGCGCCAGCAGCTTGGAGGGGTTCTATGGCTACACCTTC. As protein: CASSLEGFYGYTF.

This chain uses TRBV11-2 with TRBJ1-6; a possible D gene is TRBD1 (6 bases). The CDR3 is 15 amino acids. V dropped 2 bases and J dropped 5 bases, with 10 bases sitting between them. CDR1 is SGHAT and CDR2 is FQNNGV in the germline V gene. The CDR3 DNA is TGTGCCAGCAGCTTAAGGGACACGAATAATTCACCCCTCCACTTT. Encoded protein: CASSLRDTNNSPLHF.